One sample yielded the 14 T cell receptor beta chains listed below, sequenced in a study of cytomegalovirus exposure and HLA in healthy donors. Primers for the PCR totalled 60 Vbeta and 13 Jbeta. Sequenced by immunoSEQ multiplex PCR; TCRdb stores in-frame clones only, minus some. The sample lists some 65,000 clones; around 68% were seen once. Material for sequencing was PBMCs. The origin of the receptors is a woman younger than 45 in good health and CMV-seronegative.

The chain recombines TRBV7-9 with TRBJ2-7; 10 nucleotides line up with TRBD1. There are 16 residues in the CDR3. Per germline, CDR1 SEHNR and CDR2 FQNEAQ (reference sequence). V gave up 4 bases and J gave up 3 bases; unmatched junction bases: 9. Here the CDR3 DNA reads TGTGCCAGCAGCTCTACCGGGACAGGGGCACTCTACGAGCAGTACTTC. Protein sequence: CASSSTGTGALYEQYF.

The chain links TRBV11-3 to TRBJ1-4; D perhaps matches TRBD1 (5 bases). Trimming left V 1 base short and J 2 bases short, with 17 bases between. CDR1 is SGHNT and CDR2 is YENEEA in the germline V gene. The CDR3 is 18 amino acids. For the CDR3, the DNA is TGTGCCAGCAGCTTAGTAGTCCAGGGCGGAGGGACTAATGAAAAACTGTTTTTT. Encoded protein: CASSLVVQGGGTNEKLFF.

J is TRBJ2-7 and V is TRBV7-9; D might be TRBD1 (6 bases). The CDR3 contains 13 residues. Germline assignment: CDR1 SEHNR and CDR2 FQNEAQ (reference sequence). Trimming stripped 5 bases from V and 2 bases from J, with 10 bases between. In nucleotides, the CDR3 is TGTGCCAGCAGCCACGGGACAACCTACGAGCAGTACTTC. This sequence encodes CASSHGTTYEQYF.

This clone was detected a few times. The genes are TRBV7-2 and TRBJ1-5, with D uncertain. Germline V gene sequence: CDR1 SGHTA, CDR2 FQGNSA. The CDR3 is 15 amino acids. V was cut by 1 base and J by 0 bases, with 7 bases left in between. CDR3 protein: CASSLVFGSNQPQHF. For the CDR3, the DNA is TGTGCCAGCAGCTTAGTTTTCGGTAGCAATCAGCCCCAGCATTTT.

The CDR3 bases are TGTGCCAGCAAGAGCGACAGGAGCTACACAGATACGCAGTATTTT. Protein sequence: CASKSDRSYTDTQYF. The genes are TRBV6-6 and TRBJ2-3, with a possible D match to TRBD1 (6 bases). The germline CDR1 and CDR2 sequences are MNHNY and SVGAGI (reference sequence). There are 15 residues in the CDR3. Deletions cut 7 bases from V and 2 bases from J, with 16 bases between.

This clone was counted a single time. The chain links TRBV2 to TRBJ2-2; 7 bases are shared with TRBD2. Per germline, CDR1 SNHLY and CDR2 FYNNEI. The ends lost 0 bases at V and 3 bases at J; junction bases unmatched: 1. The CDR3 is made up of 15 amino acids. The DNA of the CDR3 is TGTGCCAGCAGTGAAGCGGGAGGGGACACCGGGGAGCTGTTTTTT. Translating it yields CASSEAGGDTGELFF. The entire variable domain, with the rest obtained from reference TRBV2 and TRBJ2-2, is as follows: EPEVTQTPSHQVTQMGQEVILRCVPISNHLYFYWYRQILGQKVEFLVSFYNNEISEKSEIFDDQFSVERPDGSNFTLKIRSTKLEDSAMYFCASSEAGGDTGELFFGEGSRLTVL.

This clone rates as medium-sized. This rearrangement joins TRBV4-1 to TRBJ1-4; 12 bases are shared with TRBD1. This CDR3 has 15 residues. With V trimmed by 4 bases and J by 12 bases, 9 bases remained unmatched. CDR1 and CDR2 from the germline V gene are MGHRA and YSYEKL. The CDR3 region has the DNA TGCGCCAGCAGCCCCTCCGGGACAGGGGGCGCAGAACTGTTTTTT. Protein sequence: CASSPSGTGGAELFF.

The chain employs TRBV7-9 and TRBJ2-3; no firm D call. The CDR3 covers 14 residues. V was clipped by 0 bases and J by 5 bases, with 9 bases between them. CDR1 is SEHNR and CDR2 is FQNEAQ in the germline V gene (reference sequence). The CDR3 sequence is CASSLASTLDTQYF. CDR3 nucleotides: TGTGCCAGCAGCTTAGCGAGTACCTTAGATACGCAGTATTTT.

The chain carries TRBV4-3 and TRBJ2-2; TRBD2 might be the D (5 bases). This CDR3 contains 17 residues. Trimming pared 1 base from V and 0 bases from J, leaving 12 bases between. CDR1 is LGHNA and CDR2 is YSLEER in the germline V gene. The CDR3 DNA is TGCGCCAGCAGCCAAGGGATCACGGAGGCGAACACCGGGGAGCTGTTTTTT. Protein: CASSQGITEANTGELFF.

The gene calls are TRBV2 and TRBJ1-5, with a tentative D call TRBD1 (6 bases). This CDR3 region has 14 residues. Germline lookup yields CDR1 SNHLY and CDR2 FYNNEI. Trimming left V 7 bases short and J 4 bases short, with 14 bases between. The CDR3 sequence is CASNLQGLNQPQHF. For the CDR3, the DNA is TGTGCCAGCAACTTACAGGGTTTAAATCAGCCCCAGCATTTT.

This clone was recorded a few times. CDR3 nucleotides: TGTGCCAGCAGTTACCGGGACAGCTCATATGAAAAACTGTTTTTT. This translates into CASSYRDSSYEKLFF. The V gene is TRBV6-6, the J gene TRBJ1-4; 7 bases are shared with TRBD1. The CDR3 has 15 amino acids. Germline trimming cut 2 bases from V and 6 bases from J; bases unmatched to any gene: 6. CDR1 is MNHNY and CDR2 is SVGAGI in the germline V gene (reference sequence).

This sequence joins TRBV5-1 and TRBJ2-3, with TRBD2 matching over 10 bases. CDR3 length equals 15 residues. After removal of 2 bases from V and 4 bases from J, the junction contained 4 bases not matched to a gene. Germline assignment: CDR1 SGHRS and CDR2 YFSETQ. CDR3 protein: CASSFASGGSDTQYF. CDR3 coding DNA: TGCGCCAGCAGCTTTGCTAGCGGGGGATCAGATACGCAGTATTTT.

The V gene is TRBV6-5, the J gene TRBJ2-3; TRBD2 matches 13 bases. CDR3 length equals 15 residues. Germline assignment: CDR1 MNHEY and CDR2 SVGAGI. V shed 6 bases and J 4 bases; nucleotides not matched to a gene: 4. CDR3 bases: TGTGCCAGCAGCCTACTAGCGGGGGGGCCAGATACGCAGTATTTT. It translates to CASSLLAGGPDTQYF.

This clone appeared once. CDR3 DNA sequence: TGTGCCAGTAGGCAGGGCAGCTCCTACGAGCAGTACTTC. It is translated as CASRQGSSYEQYF. The chain recombines TRBV19 with TRBJ2-7; weak D call: TRBD1 (5 bases). This CDR3 is built from 13 residues. Trimming removed 6 bases at V and 0 bases at J, with 9 bases between. In germline, CDR1 is LNHDA, CDR2 SQIVND (reference sequence).